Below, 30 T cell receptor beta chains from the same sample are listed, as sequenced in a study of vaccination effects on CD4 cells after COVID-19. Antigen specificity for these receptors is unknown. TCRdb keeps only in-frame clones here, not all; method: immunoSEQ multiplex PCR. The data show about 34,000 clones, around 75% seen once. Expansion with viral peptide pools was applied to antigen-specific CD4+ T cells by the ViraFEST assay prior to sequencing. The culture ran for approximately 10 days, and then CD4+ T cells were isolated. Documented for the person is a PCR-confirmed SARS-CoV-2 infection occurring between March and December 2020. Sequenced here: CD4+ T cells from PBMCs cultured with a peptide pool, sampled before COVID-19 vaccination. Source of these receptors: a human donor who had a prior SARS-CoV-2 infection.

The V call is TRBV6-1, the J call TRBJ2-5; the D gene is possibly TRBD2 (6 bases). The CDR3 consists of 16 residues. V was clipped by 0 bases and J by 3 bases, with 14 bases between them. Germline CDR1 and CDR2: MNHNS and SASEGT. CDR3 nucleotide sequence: TGTGCCAGCAGTGAAGCGCTTCGGACTATCAAAGAGACCCAGTACTTC. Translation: CASSEALRTIKETQYF.

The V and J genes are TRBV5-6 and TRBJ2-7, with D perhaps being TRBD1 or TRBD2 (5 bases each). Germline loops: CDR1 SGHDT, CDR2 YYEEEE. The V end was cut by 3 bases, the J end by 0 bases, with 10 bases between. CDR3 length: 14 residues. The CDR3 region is CASSYGTHSYEQYF. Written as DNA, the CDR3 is TGTGCCAGCAGCTATGGGACGCACTCCTACGAGCAGTACTTC.

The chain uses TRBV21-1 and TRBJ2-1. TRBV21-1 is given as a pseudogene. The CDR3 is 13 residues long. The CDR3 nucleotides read TGTGCCAGCAGCAGAAGGCAATACAATGAGCAGTTCTTC. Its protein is CASSRRQYNEQFF.

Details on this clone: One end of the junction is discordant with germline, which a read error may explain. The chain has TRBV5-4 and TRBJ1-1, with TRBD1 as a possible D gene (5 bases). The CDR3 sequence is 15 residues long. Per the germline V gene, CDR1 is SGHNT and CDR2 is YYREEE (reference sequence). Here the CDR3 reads CASCFGRGGNTEAFF. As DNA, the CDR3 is TGTGCCAGCTGCTTCGGTCGGGGGGGGAACACTGAAGCTTTCTTT.

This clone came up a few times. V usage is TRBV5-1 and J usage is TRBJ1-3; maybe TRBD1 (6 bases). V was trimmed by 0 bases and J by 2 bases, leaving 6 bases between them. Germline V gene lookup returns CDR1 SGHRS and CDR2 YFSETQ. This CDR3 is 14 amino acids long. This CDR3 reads CASSLGQAGNTIYF. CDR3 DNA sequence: TGCGCCAGCAGCTTGGGACAGGCTGGAAACACCATATATTTT.

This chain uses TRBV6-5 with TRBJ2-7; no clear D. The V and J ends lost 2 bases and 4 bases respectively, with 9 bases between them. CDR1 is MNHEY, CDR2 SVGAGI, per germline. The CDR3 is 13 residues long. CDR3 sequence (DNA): TGTGCCAGCAGTTACCCACCCCCTTACGAGCAGTACTTC. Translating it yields CASSYPPPYEQYF.

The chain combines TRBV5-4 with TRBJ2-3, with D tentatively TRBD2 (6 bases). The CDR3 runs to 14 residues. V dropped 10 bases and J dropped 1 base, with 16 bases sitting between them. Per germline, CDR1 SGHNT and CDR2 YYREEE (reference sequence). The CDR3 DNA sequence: TGTGCCTTTCGACTAGGTCGGGGCACAGATACGCAGTATTTT. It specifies CAFRLGRGTDTQYF.

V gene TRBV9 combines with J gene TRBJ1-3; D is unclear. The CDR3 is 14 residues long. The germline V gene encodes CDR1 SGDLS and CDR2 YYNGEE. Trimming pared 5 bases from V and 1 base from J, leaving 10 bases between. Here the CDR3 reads CASSFDTSGNTIYF. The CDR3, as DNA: TGTGCCAGCAGTTTTGACACTTCTGGAAACACCATATATTTT.

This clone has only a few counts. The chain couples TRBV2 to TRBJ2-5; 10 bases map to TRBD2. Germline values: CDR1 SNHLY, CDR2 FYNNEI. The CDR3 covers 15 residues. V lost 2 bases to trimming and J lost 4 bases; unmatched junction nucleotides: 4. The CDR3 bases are TGTGCCAGCAGTGAAAGTCTAGCGGGGGTAGAGACCCAGTACTTC. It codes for CASSESLAGVETQYF.

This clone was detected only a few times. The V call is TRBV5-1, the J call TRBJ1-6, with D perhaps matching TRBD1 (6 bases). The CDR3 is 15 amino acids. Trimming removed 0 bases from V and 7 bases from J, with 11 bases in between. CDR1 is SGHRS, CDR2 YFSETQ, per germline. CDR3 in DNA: TGCGCCAGCAGCTTGGGAGGGGGGCTAAATTCACCCCTCCACTTT. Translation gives CASSLGGGLNSPLHF.

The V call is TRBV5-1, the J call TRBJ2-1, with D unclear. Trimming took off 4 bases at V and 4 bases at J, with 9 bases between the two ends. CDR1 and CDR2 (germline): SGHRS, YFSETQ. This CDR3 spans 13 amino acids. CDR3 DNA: TGCGCCAGCAGCCTCGTCTCATACAATGAGCAGTTCTTC. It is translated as CASSLVSYNEQFF.

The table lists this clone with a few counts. This CDR3 reads CASSMGLAGGEEQYF. The DNA of the CDR3 is TGCGCCAGCAGCATGGGACTAGCGGGAGGAGAAGAGCAGTACTTC. This rearrangement joins TRBV5-1 to TRBJ2-7; 15 nucleotides match TRBD2. The CDR3 loop spans 15 amino acids. The V gene's germline CDR1 is SGHRS and CDR2 YFSETQ. The trim removed 4 bases at V and 7 bases at J, leaving 6 bases unmatched.

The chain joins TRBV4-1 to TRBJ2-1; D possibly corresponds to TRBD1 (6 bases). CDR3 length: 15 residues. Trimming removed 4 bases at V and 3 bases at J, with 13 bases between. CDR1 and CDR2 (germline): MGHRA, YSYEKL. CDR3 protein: CASSLRVRGYNEQFF. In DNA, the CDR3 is TGCGCCAGCAGCCTCAGGGTCAGGGGCTACAATGAGCAGTTCTTC.

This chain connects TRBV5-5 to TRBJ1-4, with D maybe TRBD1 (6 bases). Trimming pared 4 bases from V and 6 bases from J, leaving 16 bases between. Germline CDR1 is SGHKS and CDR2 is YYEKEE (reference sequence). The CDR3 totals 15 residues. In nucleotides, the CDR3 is TGTGCCAGCAGCCCCCGGGACAACCAGTATGAAAAACTGTTTTTT. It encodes CASSPRDNQYEKLFF.

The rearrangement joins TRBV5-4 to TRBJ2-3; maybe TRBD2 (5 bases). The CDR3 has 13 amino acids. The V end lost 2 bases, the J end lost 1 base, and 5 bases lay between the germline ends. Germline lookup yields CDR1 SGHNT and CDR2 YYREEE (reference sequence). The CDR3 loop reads CASSLAGTDTQYF. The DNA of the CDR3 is TGTGCCAGCAGCTTAGCGGGCACAGATACGCAGTATTTT.

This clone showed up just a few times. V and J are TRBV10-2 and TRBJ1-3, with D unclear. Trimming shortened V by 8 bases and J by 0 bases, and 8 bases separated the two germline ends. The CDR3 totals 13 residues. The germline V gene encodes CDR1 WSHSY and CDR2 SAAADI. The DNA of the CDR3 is TGCGCCAGCGGATGGGACTCTGGAAACACCATATATTTT. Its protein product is CASGWDSGNTIYF.

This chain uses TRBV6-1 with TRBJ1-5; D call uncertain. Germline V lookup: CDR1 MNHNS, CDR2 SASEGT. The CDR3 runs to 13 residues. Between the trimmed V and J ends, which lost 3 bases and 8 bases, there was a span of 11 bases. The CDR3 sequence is CASSDFWGKPQHF. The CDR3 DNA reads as TGTGCCAGCAGTGATTTTTGGGGTAAGCCCCAGCATTTT.

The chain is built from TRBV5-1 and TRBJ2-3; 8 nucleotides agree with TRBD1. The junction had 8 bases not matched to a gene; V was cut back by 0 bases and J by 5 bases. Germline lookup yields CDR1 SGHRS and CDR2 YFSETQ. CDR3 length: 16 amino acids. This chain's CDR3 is CASSLGQGALGDTQYF. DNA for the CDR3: TGCGCCAGCAGCTTGGGCCAGGGGGCGCTTGGAGATACGCAGTATTTT.

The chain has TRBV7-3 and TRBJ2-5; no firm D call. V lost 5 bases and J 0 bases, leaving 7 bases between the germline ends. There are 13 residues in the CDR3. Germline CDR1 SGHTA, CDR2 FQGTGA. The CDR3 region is CASSQGNQETQYF. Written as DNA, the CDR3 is TGTGCCAGCAGCCAAGGGAACCAAGAGACCCAGTACTTC.

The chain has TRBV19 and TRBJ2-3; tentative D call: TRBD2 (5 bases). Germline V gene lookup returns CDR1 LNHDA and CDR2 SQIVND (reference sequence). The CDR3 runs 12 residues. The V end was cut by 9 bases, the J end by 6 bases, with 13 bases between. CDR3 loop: CAREAVGDTQYF. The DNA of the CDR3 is TGTGCCAGGGAGGCAGTCGGGGATACGCAGTATTTT. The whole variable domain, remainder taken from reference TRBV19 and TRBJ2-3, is DGGITQSPKYLFRKEGQNVTLSCEQNLNHDAMYWYRQDPGQGLRLIYYSQIVNDFQKGDIAEGYSVSREKKESFPLTVTSAQKNPTAFYLCAREAVGDTQYFGPGTRLTVL.

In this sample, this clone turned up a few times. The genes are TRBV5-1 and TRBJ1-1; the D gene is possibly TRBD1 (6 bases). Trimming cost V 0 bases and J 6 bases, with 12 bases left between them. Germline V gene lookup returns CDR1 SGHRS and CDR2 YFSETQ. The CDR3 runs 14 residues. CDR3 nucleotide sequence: TGCGCCAGCAGCTTGGGAGGGGGGTTCGCTGAAGCTTTCTTT. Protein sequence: CASSLGGGFAEAFF. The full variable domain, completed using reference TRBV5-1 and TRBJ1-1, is KAGVTQTPRYLIKTRGQQVTLSCSPISGHRSVSWYQQTPGQGLQFLFEYFSETQRNKGNFPGRFSGRQFSNSRSEMNVSTLELGDSALYLCASSLGGGFAEAFFGQGTRLTVV.

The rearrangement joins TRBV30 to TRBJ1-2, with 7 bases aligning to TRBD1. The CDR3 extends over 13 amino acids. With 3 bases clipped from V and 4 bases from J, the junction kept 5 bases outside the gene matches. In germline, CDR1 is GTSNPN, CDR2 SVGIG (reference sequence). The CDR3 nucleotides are TGTGCCTGGAGCCGGGACAGACCCTATGGCTACACCTTC. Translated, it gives CAWSRDRPYGYTF.

The CDR3 region has the DNA TGTGCCACCAGTGCCACAGGGTGGGGCACTGAAGCTTTCTTT. Translated: CATSATGWGTEAFF. The chain couples TRBV24-1 to TRBJ1-1, with D perhaps TRBD1 (6 bases). Per germline, CDR1 KGHDR and CDR2 SFDVKD. The CDR3 covers 14 residues. Trimming took 5 bases from V and 4 from J, leaving 13 bases between them.

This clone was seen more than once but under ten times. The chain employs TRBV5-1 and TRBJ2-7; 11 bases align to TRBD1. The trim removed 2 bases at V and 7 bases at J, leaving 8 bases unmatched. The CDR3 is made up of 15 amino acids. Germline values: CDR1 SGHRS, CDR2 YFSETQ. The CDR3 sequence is CASSFVGQGAGEQYF. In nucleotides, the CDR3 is TGCGCCAGCAGCTTCGTAGGACAGGGGGCGGGGGAGCAGTACTTC. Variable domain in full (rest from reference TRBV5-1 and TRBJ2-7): KAGVTQTPRYLIKTRGQQVTLSCSPISGHRSVSWYQQTPGQGLQFLFEYFSETQRNKGNFPGRFSGRQFSNSRSEMNVSTLELGDSALYLCASSFVGQGAGEQYFGPGTRLTVT.

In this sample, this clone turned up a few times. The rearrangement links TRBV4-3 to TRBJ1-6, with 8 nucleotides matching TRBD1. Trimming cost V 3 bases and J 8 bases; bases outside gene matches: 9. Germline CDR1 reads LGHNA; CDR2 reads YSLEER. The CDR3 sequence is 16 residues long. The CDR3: CASSQATGTGDSPLHF. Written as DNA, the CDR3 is TGCGCCAGCAGCCAGGCAACCGGGACAGGAGATTCACCCCTCCACTTT.

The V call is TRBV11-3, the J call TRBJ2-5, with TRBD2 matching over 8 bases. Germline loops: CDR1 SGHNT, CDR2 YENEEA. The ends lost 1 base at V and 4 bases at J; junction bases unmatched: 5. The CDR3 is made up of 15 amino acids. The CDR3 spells CASSLVPGGGETQYF. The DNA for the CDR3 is TGTGCCAGCAGCTTAGTCCCGGGAGGGGGAGAGACCCAGTACTTC.

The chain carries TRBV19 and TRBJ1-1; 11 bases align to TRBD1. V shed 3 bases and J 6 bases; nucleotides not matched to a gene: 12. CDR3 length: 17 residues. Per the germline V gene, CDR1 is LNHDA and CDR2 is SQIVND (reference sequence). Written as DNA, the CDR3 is TGTGCCAGTAGTATGGGGCTGTACGGACAGGGGGCATCTGAAGCTTTCTTT. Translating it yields CASSMGLYGQGASEAFF.

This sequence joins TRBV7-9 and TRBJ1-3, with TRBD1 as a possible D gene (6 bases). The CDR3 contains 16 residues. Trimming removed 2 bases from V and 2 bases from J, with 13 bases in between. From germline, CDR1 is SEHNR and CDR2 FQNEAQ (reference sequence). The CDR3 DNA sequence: TGTGCCAGCAGCTTATCGGGGGGCGACCCTGGAAACACCATATATTTT. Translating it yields CASSLSGGDPGNTIYF.

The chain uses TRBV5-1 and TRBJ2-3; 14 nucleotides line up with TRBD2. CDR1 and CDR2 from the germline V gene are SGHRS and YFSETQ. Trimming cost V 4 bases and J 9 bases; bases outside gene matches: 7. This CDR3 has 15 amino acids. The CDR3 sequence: CASSGAGTSGGTQYF. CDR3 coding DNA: TGCGCCAGCAGCGGGGCCGGGACTAGCGGGGGAACGCAGTATTTT.

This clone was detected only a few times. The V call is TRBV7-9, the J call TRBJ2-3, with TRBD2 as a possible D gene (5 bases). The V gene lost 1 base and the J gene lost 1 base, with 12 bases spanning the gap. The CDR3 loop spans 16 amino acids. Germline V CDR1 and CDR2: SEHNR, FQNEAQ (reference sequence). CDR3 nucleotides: TGTGCCAGCAGCTTAGGAGGGAGAAGTGGCACAGATACGCAGTATTTT. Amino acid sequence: CASSLGGRSGTDTQYF.